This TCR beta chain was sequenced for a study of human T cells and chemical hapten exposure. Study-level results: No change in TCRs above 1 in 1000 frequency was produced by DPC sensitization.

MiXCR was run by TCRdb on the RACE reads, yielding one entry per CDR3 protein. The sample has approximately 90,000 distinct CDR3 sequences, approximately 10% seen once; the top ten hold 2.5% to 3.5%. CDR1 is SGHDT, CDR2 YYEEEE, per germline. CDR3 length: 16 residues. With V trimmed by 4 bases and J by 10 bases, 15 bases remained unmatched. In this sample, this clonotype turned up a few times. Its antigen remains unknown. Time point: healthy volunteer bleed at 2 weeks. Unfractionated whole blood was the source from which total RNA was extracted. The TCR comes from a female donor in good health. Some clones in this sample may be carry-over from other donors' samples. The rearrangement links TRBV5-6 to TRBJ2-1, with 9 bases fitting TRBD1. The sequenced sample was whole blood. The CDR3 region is CASSKSTGGGIGEQFF. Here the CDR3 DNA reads TGTGCCAGCAGCAAAAGCACAGGGGGCGGCATCGGCGAGCAGTTCTTC.